This is a list of T cell receptor beta chains from one sample in a study of blood T cells in healthy people across ages. Via MiXCR, TCRdb re-called the 5' RACE reads, giving one row per CDR3 protein. The sample carries fewer than 2,000,000 distinct CDR3 sequences, roughly 32% recorded once. Sequencing input: blood. The receptors derive from a woman in her 30s in good health. Each CDR3 is given with its conserved first and last residue. Each record gives: V gene, clone size, J gene, D gene, CDR3 protein, CDR3 DNA. A D gene is named only where the DNA matches it firmly. Size is omitted from some rows. Given values are once, few, many or a class for expanded clones.

V gene: TRBV15
clone size: .
J gene: TRBJ2-2
D gene: TRBD2
CDR3 protein: CATSRDAAGLAGELFF
CDR3 DNA: TGTGCCACCAGCAGAGATGCCGCCGGACTAGCGGGCGAACTGTTTTTT

V gene: TRBV28
clone size: .
J gene: TRBJ2-4
D gene: .
CDR3 protein: CASSDGIAKNIQYF
CDR3 DNA: TGTGCCAGTTCAGACGGTATAGCCAAAAACATTCAGTACTTC

V gene: TRBV20-1
clone size: .
J gene: TRBJ1-5
D gene: .
CDR3 protein: CSARVGGDQPQHF
CDR3 DNA: TGCAGTGCTAGAGTGGGGGGGGATCAGCCCCAGCATTTT

V gene: TRBV30
clone size: .
J gene: TRBJ1-4
D gene: .
CDR3 protein: CAWSVLFEKRFF
CDR3 DNA: TGTGCCTGGAGTGTCCTATTTGAAAAACGGTTTTTT

V gene: TRBV9
clone size: few
J gene: TRBJ2-1
D gene: .
CDR3 protein: CASSVDSGEQFF
CDR3 DNA: TGTGCCAGCAGCGTAGATTCAGGTGAGCAGTTCTTC

V gene: TRBV20-1
clone size: few
J gene: TRBJ2-7
D gene: .
CDR3 protein: CSASDSVTYEQYF
CDR3 DNA: TGCAGTGCTAGTGATAGCGTAACCTACGAGCAGTACTTC

V gene: TRBV5-1
clone size: .
J gene: TRBJ2-3
D gene: .
CDR3 protein: CASSPDGTRVPDTRYF
CDR3 DNA: TGCGCCAGCAGCCCAGATGGGACTCGGGTTCCAGATACGCGGTATTTT

V gene: TRBV12-3/TRBV12-4
clone size: .
J gene: TRBJ2-1
D gene: TRBD2
CDR3 protein: CASSSLAGERQFGGLNEQFF
CDR3 DNA: TGTGCCAGCAGTTCACTAGCGGGAGAGCGCCAATTCGGGGGCTTAAATGAGCAGTTCTTC

V gene: TRBV12-3/TRBV12-4
clone size: .
J gene: TRBJ1-3
D gene: TRBD1
CDR3 protein: CASSRVTGGRRNTIYF
CDR3 DNA: TGTGCCAGCAGCCGGGTCACAGGGGGTCGGCGAAACACCATATATTTT

V gene: TRBV29-1
clone size: many
J gene: TRBJ2-3
D gene: .
CDR3 protein: CSVESVGGGTDTQYF
CDR3 DNA: TGCAGCGTTGAATCTGTAGGGGGAGGCACAGATACGCAGTATTTT

V gene: TRBV6-5
clone size: .
J gene: TRBJ2-7
D gene: TRBD1
CDR3 protein: CASKRRDRSDYEQYF
CDR3 DNA: TGTGCCAGCAAGCGCCGGGACAGGTCGGACTACGAGCAGTACTTC

V gene: TRBV20-1
clone size: .
J gene: TRBJ1-2
D gene: TRBD1
CDR3 protein: CSARSPKQGVYGYTF
CDR3 DNA: TGCAGTGCCCGGTCTCCAAAACAGGGGGTCTATGGCTACACCTTC

V gene: TRBV20-1
clone size: .
J gene: TRBJ2-1
D gene: TRBD1
CDR3 protein: CSARTGGPLTEQFF
CDR3 DNA: TGCAGTGCTAGGACAGGGGGACCTCTCACGGAGCAGTTCTTC

V gene: TRBV7-8
clone size: .
J gene: TRBJ2-5
D gene: TRBD2
CDR3 protein: CASSSGLAGTPETQYF
CDR3 DNA: TGTGCCAGCAGCTCTGGACTAGCGGGGACCCCAGAGACCCAGTACTTC

V gene: TRBV4-1
clone size: few
J gene: TRBJ2-2
D gene: TRBD1
CDR3 protein: CASSQVYRGPSTGELFF
CDR3 DNA: TGCGCCAGCAGCCAAGTTTACAGGGGGCCAAGCACCGGGGAGCTGTTTTTT

V gene: TRBV2
clone size: .
J gene: TRBJ1-2
D gene: .
CDR3 protein: CASANFRTNYGYTF
CDR3 DNA: TGTGCCAGCGCCAACTTTCGAACTAACTATGGCTACACCTTC

V gene: TRBV3-1
clone size: .
J gene: TRBJ2-7
D gene: .
CDR3 protein: CASSRDSGSYEQYF
CDR3 DNA: TGTGCCAGCAGCCGAGATAGCGGATCCTACGAGCAGTACTTC

V gene: TRBV28
clone size: once
J gene: TRBJ2-5
D gene: TRBD2
CDR3 protein: CASSPHGRDQETQYF
CDR3 DNA: TGTGCCAGCAGCCCGCACGGGAGGGACCAAGAGACCCAGTACTTC

V gene: TRBV29-1
clone size: .
J gene: TRBJ1-2
D gene: .
CDR3 protein: CSVEYLGGAYGYTF
CDR3 DNA: TGCAGCGTTGAATATCTCGGGGGGGCCTATGGCTACACCTTC

V gene: TRBV12-3/TRBV12-4
clone size: .
J gene: TRBJ1-1
D gene: .
CDR3 protein: CASIPTGTGTQAFF
CDR3 DNA: TGTGCCAGCATCCCGACAGGAACGGGCACTCAAGCTTTCTTT

V gene: TRBV2
clone size: .
J gene: TRBJ2-1
D gene: .
CDR3 protein: CASKERHSSHEQFF
CDR3 DNA: TGTGCCAGCAAAGAACGGCATAGCTCCCATGAGCAGTTCTTC

V gene: TRBV20-1
clone size: few
J gene: TRBJ1-1
D gene: .
CDR3 protein: CSRIGLRITEAFF
CDR3 DNA: TGCAGTCGAATTGGGCTAAGGATCACTGAAGCTTTCTTT

V gene: TRBV14
clone size: .
J gene: TRBJ1-1
D gene: TRBD1
CDR3 protein: CASSQTGDVKFSEAFF
CDR3 DNA: TGTGCCAGCAGCCAGACAGGGGACGTAAAATTTTCTGAAGCTTTCTTT

V gene: TRBV30
clone size: .
J gene: TRBJ1-2
D gene: TRBD1
CDR3 protein: CAWSRDRAGGYTF
CDR3 DNA: TGTGCCTGGAGCCGGGACAGGGCGGGTGGCTACACCTTC

V gene: TRBV6-2/TRBV6-3
clone size: .
J gene: TRBJ1-6
D gene: TRBD1
CDR3 protein: CASSYGQGFRSPRHF
CDR3 DNA: TGTGCCAGCAGTTATGGACAGGGGTTTCGTTCACCCCGCCACTTT

V gene: TRBV12-3/TRBV12-4
clone size: .
J gene: TRBJ1-2
D gene: .
CDR3 protein: CASNNGGGDYGYTF
CDR3 DNA: TGTGCCAGCAACAACGGGGGAGGGGACTATGGCTACACCTTC

V gene: TRBV4-1
clone size: few
J gene: TRBJ1-1
D gene: .
CDR3 protein: CASSGGNPEAFF
CDR3 DNA: TGCGCCAGCAGCGGGGGGAACCCTGAAGCTTTCTTT

V gene: TRBV11-2
clone size: few
J gene: TRBJ2-7
D gene: TRBD2
CDR3 protein: CASSPLLAGARYEQYF
CDR3 DNA: TGTGCCAGCAGCCCTCTACTAGCGGGGGCCAGGTACGAGCAGTACTTC

V gene: TRBV12-3/TRBV12-4
clone size: once
J gene: TRBJ1-1
D gene: TRBD1
CDR3 protein: CASSLRTGGQFGAFF
CDR3 DNA: TGTGCCAGCAGTCTGCGGACAGGGGGCCAGTTCGGCGCTTTCTTT

V gene: TRBV5-1
clone size: .
J gene: TRBJ2-7
D gene: TRBD2
CDR3 protein: CASSSGRRGVMSYEQYF
CDR3 DNA: TGCGCCAGCAGCTCGGGTCGACGGGGGGTTATGTCCTACGAGCAGTACTTC

V gene: TRBV3-1
clone size: .
J gene: TRBJ1-1
D gene: .
CDR3 protein: CASSQMEIDEAFF
CDR3 DNA: TGTGCCAGCAGCCAGATGGAGATTGATGAAGCTTTCTTT

V gene: TRBV6-6
clone size: .
J gene: TRBJ2-7
D gene: .
CDR3 protein: CASTTSQGTYEQYF
CDR3 DNA: TGTGCCAGCACCACCTCCCAGGGGACCTACGAGCAGTACTTC

V gene: TRBV29-1
clone size: many
J gene: TRBJ2-5
D gene: .
CDR3 protein: CSGVADQETQYF
CDR3 DNA: TGCAGCGGAGTGGCGGATCAAGAGACCCAGTACTTC

V gene: TRBV3-1
clone size: .
J gene: TRBJ1-2
D gene: .
CDR3 protein: CASSQDNLHYGYTF
CDR3 DNA: TGTGCCAGCAGCCAAGATAATCTACACTATGGCTACACCTTC

V gene: TRBV29-1
clone size: many
J gene: TRBJ2-5
D gene: TRBD2
CDR3 protein: CSVGHRLAGGPVVETQYF
CDR3 DNA: TGCAGCGTTGGGCACCGACTAGCGGGAGGGCCAGTAGTAGAGACCCAGTACTTC

V gene: TRBV14
clone size: many
J gene: TRBJ2-3
D gene: .
CDR3 protein: CASSRSGTQYF
CDR3 DNA: TGTGCCAGCAGCCGCTCGGGTACGCAGTATTTT

V gene: TRBV6-6
clone size: .
J gene: TRBJ1-2
D gene: .
CDR3 protein: CASSYSGQRSGGYTF
CDR3 DNA: TGTGCCAGCAGTTATTCCGGACAGCGGTCCGGTGGCTACACCTTC

V gene: TRBV12-3/TRBV12-4
clone size: few
J gene: TRBJ1-2
D gene: .
CDR3 protein: CASSLSGEGYTF
CDR3 DNA: TGTGCCAGCAGTTTAAGTGGGGAGGGCTACACCTTC

V gene: TRBV28
clone size: few
J gene: TRBJ2-1
D gene: .
CDR3 protein: CASSFGRGEQFF
CDR3 DNA: TGTGCCAGCAGTTTCGGACGAGGTGAGCAGTTCTTC

V gene: TRBV9
clone size: .
J gene: TRBJ1-6
D gene: TRBD1
CDR3 protein: CASSVDDRGYSPLHF
CDR3 DNA: TGTGCCAGCAGCGTAGACGACAGGGGTTATTCACCCCTCCACTTT